This T cell receptor beta chain is drawn from a study of T-cell memory formation after mild COVID-19. Broader study findings: Among clones peaking at day 37 in the second wave, SARS-CoV-2 specificity remained unconfirmed.

A word on this clonotype: No antigen is known for it. Its ends do not fully match the called genes, so a read error is possible.

TCRdb itself ran the 5' RACE reads through MiXCR, one entry per CDR3 protein. The sample lists a few hundred thousand distinct CDR3 sequences; roughly 25% were seen once. Material for sequencing was PBMCs or a T cell subset sorted from them (not recorded which). The TCR sequence derives from an adult woman who had mild COVID-19 (a few samples of this study predate the infection). Cell type and time point are not known.

CDR3 region: CAISFGFGSYEQYF. DNA of the CDR3: TGTGCCATCAGTTTCGGCTTCGGCTCCTACGAGCAGTACTTC. V and J are TRBV12-3 or TRBV12-4 and TRBJ2-7; no reliable D call. CDR3 length: 14 amino acids.